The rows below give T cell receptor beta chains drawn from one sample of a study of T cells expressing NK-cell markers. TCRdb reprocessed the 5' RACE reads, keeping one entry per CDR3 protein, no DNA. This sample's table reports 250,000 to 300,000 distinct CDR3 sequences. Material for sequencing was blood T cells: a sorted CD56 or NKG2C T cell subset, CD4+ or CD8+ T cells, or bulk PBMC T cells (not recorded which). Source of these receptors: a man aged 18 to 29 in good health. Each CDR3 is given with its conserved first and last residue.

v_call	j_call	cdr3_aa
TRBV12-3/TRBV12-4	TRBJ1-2	CASSFRSGVVGYTF
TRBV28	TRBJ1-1	CASCRPENTEAFF
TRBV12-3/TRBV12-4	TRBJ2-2	CASRPYRGKSNTGELFF
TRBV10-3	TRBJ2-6	CAITGDRAGVSGANVLTF
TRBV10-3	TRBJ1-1	CAISEYMEAFF
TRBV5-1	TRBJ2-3	CASSLVLGSMATQYF
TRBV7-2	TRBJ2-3	CASSRSSTDTQYF
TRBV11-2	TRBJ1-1	CASSPVQVNTEAFF
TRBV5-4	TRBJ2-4	CASSRDRATNIQYF
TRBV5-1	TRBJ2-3	CASSLARDSSTDTQYF
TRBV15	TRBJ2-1	CATSRPGRNNEQFF
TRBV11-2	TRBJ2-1	CASSLVWVTSESEQFF
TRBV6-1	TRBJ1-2	CASRLEGRPLGGYTF
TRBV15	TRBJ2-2	CATSRDRSINTGELFF
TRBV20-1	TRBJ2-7	CSAPGQGRRGIYEQYF
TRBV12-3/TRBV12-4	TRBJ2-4	CASSPGISGDIQYF
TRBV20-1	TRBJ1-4	CSALNPGLSEKLFF
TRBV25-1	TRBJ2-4	CASSAHRDPKNIQYF
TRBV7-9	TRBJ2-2	CASRGPGLALGELFF
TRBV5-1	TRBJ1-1	CASVGVADTEAFF
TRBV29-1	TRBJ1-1	CSVERRGMNTEAFF
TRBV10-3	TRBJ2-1	CAIRLGLAGSEQFF
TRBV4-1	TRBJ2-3	CASSQDHGGAGGRTDTQYF
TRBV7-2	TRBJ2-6	CASSTQGMGANVLTF
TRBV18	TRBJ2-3	CASSPPFPNRGRADLHTQYF
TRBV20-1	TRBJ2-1	CSARISGRDLRGEQFF